This entry is about one TCR beta chain. Looked up from germline, CDR1 is MNHEY and CDR2 is SVGEGT. This CDR3 spans 15 amino acids. Trimming at V came to 9 bases and at J to 8 bases, leaving 14 bases not matched to a gene. Combining a sample-barcoded 5' primer with a J-beta primer mix, a second PCR ran for about 6 to 11 cycles. TCRdb redid the calling of the 5' RACE reads with MiXCR, one entry per CDR3 protein. This sample has about 970,000 distinct CDR3 sequences, with around 54% found just once. This entry comes from a study of blood T cells in healthy people across ages. The chain is built from TRBV6-2 or TRBV6-3 and TRBJ2-1, with 9 nucleotides matching TRBD1. The origin of this receptor is an older woman in good health. Sequences were obtained from blood. The chain's CDR3 is CASQSSGTGMDEQFF. CDR3 nucleotides: TGTGCCAGTCAGTCTTCCGGGACAGGGATGGATGAGCAGTTCTTC.